A single sample is the source of the 7 T cell receptor beta chains below, sequenced in a study of T cells of healthy individuals (dated by TCRdb to the late 2010s). Libraries were built with 5' RACE. TCRdb names Illumina MiSeq as the instrument used. TCRdb reanalyzed the raw reads on its own, using fastp at Q25 for trimming and MiXCR for clone calling, and kept in-frame beta chains. Rows are combined by CDR3 protein, so each entry shows the most common genes and DNA. This sample has about 96,000 distinct CDR3 sequences in its table, and approximately 15% of those were observed once. Approximately 5.7% of the sample goes to the ten largest clones. The origin of the receptors is a human donor in good health.

The chain uses TRBV20-1 and TRBJ2-2, with D unclear. The CDR3 has 14 residues. Trimming removed 3 bases from V and 3 bases from J, with 11 bases in between. Per the germline V gene, CDR1 is DFQATT and CDR2 is SNEGSKA (reference sequence). The chain's CDR3 is CSASLSYDTGELFF. CDR3 nucleotide sequence: TGCAGTGCTAGCTTGAGCTACGACACCGGGGAGCTGTTTTTT.

This clonotype was observed many times. The chain couples TRBV6-2 or TRBV6-3 to TRBJ2-7; TRBD2 matches at 7 bases. Germline loops: CDR1 MNHEY, CDR2 SVGEGT. The CDR3 spans 15 residues. Unmatched junction bases numbered 10, after V lost 6 bases and J lost 2 bases. DNA for the CDR3: TGTGCCAGCAGACGTTTAAGCGGGGCGACCTACGAGCAGTACTTC. The encoded protein is CASRRLSGATYEQYF.

The chain carries TRBV29-1 and TRBJ2-3; D possibly corresponds to TRBD2 (5 bases). This CDR3 contains 11 residues. In germline, CDR1 is SQVTM, CDR2 ANQGSEA. Trimming pared 8 bases from V and 6 bases from J, leaving 12 bases between. CDR3 nucleotides: TGCAGCCCACGTACGGGGGATACGCAGTATTTT. It specifies CSPRTGDTQYF.

This clonotype was seen repeatedly, ten times or more. V and J are TRBV5-1 and TRBJ2-1; TRBD2 matches 10 bases. The germline gives CDR1 SGHRS, CDR2 YFSETQ. This CDR3 spans 12 amino acids. V lost 3 bases, J lost 13 bases, and 4 bases stayed unmatched. CDR3: CASSSSGGAQFF. DNA for the CDR3: TGCGCCAGCAGCTCGAGCGGGGGGGCTCAGTTCTTC.

This clonotype turned up a few times. The CDR3 region is CATSRVGGQGKQYF. DNA of the CDR3: TGTGCCACCAGCAGAGTGGGGGGACAGGGCAAGCAGTACTTC. This chain joins TRBV15 and TRBJ2-7, with 9 nucleotides matching TRBD1. Germline CDR1 LNHNV, CDR2 YYDKDF (reference sequence). This CDR3 comprises 14 residues. Trimming at V came to 1 base and at J to 8 bases, leaving 6 bases not matched to a gene.

This clonotype was detected many times. The chain has TRBV20-1 and TRBJ2-7, with 8 nucleotides matching TRBD2. The germline gives CDR1 DFQATT, CDR2 SNEGSKA (reference sequence). This CDR3 spans 14 amino acids. The ends lost 6 bases at V and 2 bases at J; junction bases unmatched: 9. As DNA, the CDR3 is TGCAGTGCCGGGGGGGCAGGCGATCCCTACGAGCAGTACTTC. The encoded protein is CSAGGAGDPYEQYF.

This chain links TRBV5-6 with TRBJ2-5; TRBD2 might be the D (6 bases). Trimming removed 1 base at V and 3 bases at J, with 10 bases between. The CDR3 is made up of 14 amino acids. Germline V gene lookup returns CDR1 SGHDT and CDR2 YYEEEE. Here the CDR3 reads CASSLSGGKETQYF. CDR3 DNA: TGTGCCAGCAGCTTGAGCGGCGGGAAAGAGACCCAGTACTTC.